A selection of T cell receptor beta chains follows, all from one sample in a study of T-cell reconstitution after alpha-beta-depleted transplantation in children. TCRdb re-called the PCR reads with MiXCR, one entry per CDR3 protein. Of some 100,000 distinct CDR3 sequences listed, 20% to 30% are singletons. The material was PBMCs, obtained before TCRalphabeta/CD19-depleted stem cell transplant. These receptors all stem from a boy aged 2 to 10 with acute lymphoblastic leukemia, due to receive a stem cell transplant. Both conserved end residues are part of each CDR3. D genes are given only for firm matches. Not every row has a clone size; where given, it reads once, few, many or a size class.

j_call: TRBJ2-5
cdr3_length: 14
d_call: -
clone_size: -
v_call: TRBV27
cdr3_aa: CASSSALGWETQYF
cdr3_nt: TGTGCCAGCAGTTCAGCGCTGGGATGGGAGACCCAGTACTTC

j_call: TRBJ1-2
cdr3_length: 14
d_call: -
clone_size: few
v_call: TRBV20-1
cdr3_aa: CSASPEAVSYGYTF
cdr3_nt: TGCAGTGCTAGTCCCGAGGCAGTGAGCTATGGCTACACCTTC

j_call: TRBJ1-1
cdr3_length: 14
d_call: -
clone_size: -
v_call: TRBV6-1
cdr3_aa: CASSAFSTGSEAFF
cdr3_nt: TGTGCCAGCAGTGCATTCTCAACAGGGTCTGAAGCTTTCTTT

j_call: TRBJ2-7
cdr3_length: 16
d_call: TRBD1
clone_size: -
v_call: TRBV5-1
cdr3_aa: CASSLELNRGRYEQYF
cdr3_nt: TGCGCCAGCAGCTTGGAACTAAACAGGGGTCGGTACGAGCAGTACTTC

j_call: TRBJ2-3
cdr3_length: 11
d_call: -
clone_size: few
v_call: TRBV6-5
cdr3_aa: CASSYLDTQYF
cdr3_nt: TGTGCCAGCAGTTATTTAGATACGCAGTATTTT

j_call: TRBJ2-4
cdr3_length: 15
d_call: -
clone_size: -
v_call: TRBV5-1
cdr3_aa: CASSLGGRNQNIQYF
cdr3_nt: TGCGCCAGCAGCTTGGGAGGACGGAACCAAAACATTCAGTACTTC

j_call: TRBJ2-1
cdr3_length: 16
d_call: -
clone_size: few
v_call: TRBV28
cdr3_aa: CASSSFGGAHYNEQFF
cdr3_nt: TGTGCCAGCAGTTCGTTCGGAGGGGCCCACTACAATGAGCAGTTCTTC

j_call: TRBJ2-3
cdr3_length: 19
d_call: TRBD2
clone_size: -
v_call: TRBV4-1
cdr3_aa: CASSQDFWASGSPPDTQYF
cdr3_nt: TGCGCCAGCAGCCAAGATTTTTGGGCTAGCGGGAGTCCCCCAGATACGCAGTATTTT

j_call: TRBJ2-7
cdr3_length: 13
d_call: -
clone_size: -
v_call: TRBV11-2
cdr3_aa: CASSSQGSSEQYF
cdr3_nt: TGTGCCAGCAGCTCACAGGGCAGCTCCGAGCAGTACTTC

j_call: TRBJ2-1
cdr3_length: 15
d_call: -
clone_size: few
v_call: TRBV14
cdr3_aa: CASSPQGTPINEQFF
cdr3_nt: TGTGCCAGCAGCCCCCAGGGGACTCCCATCAATGAGCAGTTCTTC

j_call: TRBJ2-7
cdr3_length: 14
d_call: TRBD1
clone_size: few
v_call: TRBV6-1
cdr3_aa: CASSDGTGAGEQYF
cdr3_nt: TGTGCCAGCAGTGACGGGACAGGGGCTGGGGAGCAGTACTTC

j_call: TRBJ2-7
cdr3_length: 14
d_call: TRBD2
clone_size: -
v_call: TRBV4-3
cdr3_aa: CASSLSGRGDEQYF
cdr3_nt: TGCGCCAGCAGCCTCAGCGGGAGGGGCGACGAGCAGTACTTC

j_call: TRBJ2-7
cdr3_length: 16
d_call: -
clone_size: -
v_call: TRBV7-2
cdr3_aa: CASSPNGGIRLAAIYF
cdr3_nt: TGTGCCAGCAGCCCCAACGGAGGCATTCGCTTAGCTGCTATCTACTTC

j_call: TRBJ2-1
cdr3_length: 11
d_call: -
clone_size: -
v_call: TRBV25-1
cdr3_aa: CASTHFGEQFF
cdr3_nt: TGTGCCAGCACTCACTTCGGGGAGCAGTTCTTC

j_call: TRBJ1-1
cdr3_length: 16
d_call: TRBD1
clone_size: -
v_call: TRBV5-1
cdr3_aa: CASSFGQTGMNTEAFF
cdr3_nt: TGCGCCAGCAGTTTTGGCCAGACAGGGATGAACACTGAAGCTTTCTTT

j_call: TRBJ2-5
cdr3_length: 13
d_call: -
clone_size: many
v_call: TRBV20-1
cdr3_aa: CSARGQRQETQYF
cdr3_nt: TGCAGTGCTAGAGGACAGCGCCAAGAGACCCAGTACTTC